The 22 T cell receptor beta chains below were found in one sample sequenced in a study of blood T cell repertoires in COVID-19. The table came from immunoSEQ multiplex PCR; TCRdb's copy has only in-frame clones and leaves some out. The sample shows over 200,000 clones, around three quarters of them seen only once. The source material was peripheral blood. The receptors derive from an elderly woman with acute or convalescent COVID-19.

There are a few counts of this clone. This rearrangement joins TRBV5-6 to TRBJ1-2; D uncertain. Germline V gene sequence: CDR1 SGHDT, CDR2 YYEEEE. Trimming pared 4 bases from V and 4 bases from J, leaving 8 bases between. This CDR3 region has 12 residues. The CDR3 DNA is TGTGCCAGCAGCCAGTGGTTCTATGGCTACACCTTC. Translated, it gives CASSQWFYGYTF.

The chain is built from TRBV6-2 or TRBV6-3 and TRBJ1-1, with D possibly TRBD1 on 6 matching bases. Germline assignment: CDR1 MNHEY and CDR2 SVGEGT. Trimming removed 2 bases at V and 8 bases at J, with 12 bases between. The CDR3 runs to 13 residues. CDR3 residues: CASSYGRGNEAFF. CDR3 nucleotides: TGTGCCAGCAGTTACGGGAGGGGGAACGAAGCTTTCTTT.

Of note for this clone: A clone one base away is much larger, so this may be a read error. V is TRBV2 and J is TRBJ2-1; D perhaps matches TRBD2 (5 bases). Germline V lookup: CDR1 SNHLY, CDR2 FYNNEI. The germline V and J ends were trimmed by 7 bases and 7 bases, with 20 bases remaining between them. The CDR3 is 15 amino acids. The CDR3 reads CASNPMVGAGNEQFF. The CDR3 coding sequence is TGTGCCAGCAACCCGATGGTGGGAGCCGGGAATGAGCAGTTCTTC.

The chain combines TRBV3-1 (or the pseudogene TRBV3-2) with TRBJ2-7, with TRBD1 as a possible D gene (6 bases). V lost 9 bases and J 7 bases, leaving 28 bases between the germline ends. The length of the CDR3 is 16 residues. The germline V gene has CDR1 LGHDT and CDR2 YNNKEL (reference sequence). The CDR3 here is CARCAKGPDRQLEQYF. In nucleotides, the CDR3 is TGTGCCAGATGCGCAAAAGGTCCCGACAGGCAGCTGGAGCAGTACTTC.

J is TRBJ2-5 and V is TRBV5-8; maybe TRBD1 (5 bases). The CDR3 sequence is 14 residues long. Per germline, CDR1 SGHTS and CDR2 YDEGEE. V was cut by 4 bases and J by 5 bases, with 15 bases left in between. CDR3 in DNA: TGTGCCAGCAGCCTTCGACAGAATCGGGAGACCCAGTACTTC. Its translation is CASSLRQNRETQYF.

The chain carries TRBV11-1 and TRBJ2-7; the match to TRBD2 covers 7 bases. Germline lookup yields CDR1 SGHAT and CDR2 FQDESV (reference sequence). The ends lost 2 bases at V and 5 bases at J; junction bases unmatched: 9. The CDR3 is 15 amino acids. The CDR3 DNA reads as TGTGCCAGCAGCTTAAGATCGGGGGGTCGCAACGAGCAGTACTTC. As protein: CASSLRSGGRNEQYF.

As DNA, the CDR3 is TGTGCCAGCAGCTTGATTGCGGGGGCGCGAGGAGATACGCAGTATTTT. Protein: CASSLIAGARGDTQYF. This chain connects TRBV5-4 to TRBJ2-3; a possible D gene is TRBD2 (7 bases). Germline assignment: CDR1 SGHNT and CDR2 YYREEE (reference sequence). This CDR3 is built from 16 residues. The V gene lost 1 base and the J gene lost 5 bases, with 17 bases spanning the gap.

The chain carries TRBV5-6 and TRBJ2-5, with D unclear. V lost 4 bases and J 2 bases, leaving 18 bases between the germline ends. The CDR3 extends over 16 amino acids. Germline V CDR1 and CDR2: SGHDT, YYEEEE. CDR3 nucleotides: TGTGCCAGCAGCCCTGGCATCCAAAGACTGCAAGAGACCCAGTACTTC. It yields the protein CASSPGIQRLQETQYF.

This clone has only one observation. V is TRBV11-3 and J is TRBJ2-1; 7 bases align to TRBD1. CDR1 SGHNT and CDR2 YENEEA come from the germline V gene. With 5 bases clipped from V and 5 bases from J, the junction kept 3 bases outside the gene matches. This CDR3 has 13 amino acids. In nucleotides, the CDR3 is TGTGCCAGCAGCCTCGACAGGGACAATGAGCAGTTCTTC. Amino acids: CASSLDRDNEQFF.

This chain links TRBV5-1 with TRBJ1-1; D is possibly TRBD1 (5 bases). Germline V gene lookup returns CDR1 SGHRS and CDR2 YFSETQ. V dropped 5 bases and J dropped 0 bases, with 14 bases sitting between them. CDR3 size: 15 residues. CDR3 residues: CASSPSGGLNTEAFF. The DNA of the CDR3 is TGCGCCAGCAGTCCCTCCGGGGGTTTGAACACTGAAGCTTTCTTT.

The V call is TRBV10-3, the J call TRBJ2-7; the match to TRBD2 covers 7 bases. V shed 3 bases and J 5 bases; nucleotides not matched to a gene: 7. CDR3 length: 14 residues. The germline CDR1 and CDR2 sequences are ENHRY and SYGVKD. CDR3 nucleotides: TGTGCCATCAGTGAAGGGCGGGGGTTTAACGAGCAGTACTTC. The encoded protein is CAISEGRGFNEQYF.

This rearrangement joins TRBV25-1 to TRBJ1-2; D is unresolved. The CDR3 runs 11 residues. Trimming removed 7 bases at V and 2 bases at J, with 5 bases between. CDR1 is MGHDK and CDR2 is SYGVNS in the germline V gene. CDR3 coding DNA: TGTGCCAGCACCGGGAACTATGGCTACACCTTC. Amino acids: CASTGNYGYTF.

This clone was recorded once. The chain carries TRBV5-8 and TRBJ2-3, with 11 bases matching TRBD1. V was pared by 4 bases and J by 1 base, with 2 bases of the junction left unmatched. This CDR3 contains 15 residues. From germline, CDR1 is SGHTS and CDR2 YDEGEE. CDR3 bases: TGTGCCAGCAGCCGGACAGGGGGCCGCACAGATACGCAGTATTTT. Translation: CASSRTGGRTDTQYF.

The rearrangement uses TRBV3-1 (or the pseudogene TRBV3-2) and TRBJ2-7; D not resolved. Germline CDR1 reads LGHDT; CDR2 reads YNNKEL (reference sequence). With 3 bases removed from V and 5 bases from J, the gap between germline ends came to 8 bases. This CDR3 has 12 amino acids. Here the CDR3 DNA reads TGTGCCAGCAGCCAGCGGCAGAACGAGCAGTACTTC. It yields the protein CASSQRQNEQYF.

The J gene is TRBJ2-3, the V gene TRBV10-3; 10 nucleotides align to TRBD1. CDR3 size: 15 residues. Germline V lookup: CDR1 ENHRY, CDR2 SYGVKD. The V and J ends lost 2 bases and 4 bases, in that order; junction bases with no gene match: 3. CDR3 in amino acids: CAISEPGQGPDTQYF. The CDR3 bases are TGTGCCATCAGTGAGCCGGGACAGGGGCCAGATACGCAGTATTTT.

The CDR3 DNA reads TGCGCCAGCAGCTTGGAGGGGGCGGAGGGGACCCAGTACTTC. It translates to CASSLEGAEGTQYF. This rearrangement joins TRBV5-1 to TRBJ2-5, with D perhaps TRBD1 (7 bases). This CDR3 has 14 residues. Germline V CDR1 and CDR2: SGHRS, YFSETQ. V lost 0 bases, J lost 7 bases, and 13 bases lay in between.

The chain links TRBV6-2 or TRBV6-3 to TRBJ2-3; TRBD2 matches at 9 bases. Germline V gives CDR1 MNHEY, CDR2 SVGEGT. The CDR3 length is 15 residues. J gave up 0 bases and V 5 bases, and 3 bases lay outside the gene matches. The CDR3 protein is CASSRLAVSTDTQYF. The CDR3 nucleotides are TGTGCCAGCAGTCGACTAGCGGTGAGCACAGATACGCAGTATTTT.

This chain uses TRBV18 with TRBJ1-2, with TRBD1 as a possible D gene (5 bases). V dropped 7 bases and J dropped 7 bases, with 10 bases sitting between them. The CDR3 loop spans 11 amino acids. CDR1 KGHSH and CDR2 LQKENI come from the germline V gene. The CDR3 loop is CASWGRFGYTF. The CDR3 DNA sequence: TGTGCCAGCTGGGGCCGGTTTGGCTACACCTTC. The full variable domain, with the rest looked up from reference TRBV18 and TRBJ1-2, is NAGVMQNPRHLVRRRGQEARLRCSPMKGHSHVYWYRQLPEEGLKFMVYLQKENIIDESGMPKERFSAEFPKEGPSILRIQQVVRGDSAAYFCASWGRFGYTFGSGTRLTVV.

This chain links TRBV6-5 with TRBJ1-2, with 8 bases matching TRBD1. The germline gives CDR1 MNHEY, CDR2 SVGAGI. This CDR3 has 14 amino acids. With V trimmed by 5 bases and J by 6 bases, 8 bases remained unmatched. The CDR3 bases are TGTGCCAGCAGTCCTACGGTCAGGGGGCATGGCTACACCTTC. Protein sequence: CASSPTVRGHGYTF.

The J gene is TRBJ2-4, the V gene TRBV2, with no clear D. Germline-derived CDR1 and CDR2 are SNHLY and FYNNEI. V dropped 2 bases and J dropped 2 bases, with 4 bases sitting between them. The CDR3 spans 13 residues. In DNA form, the CDR3 reads TGTGCCAGCAGTGAACTTTCCAAAAACATTCAGTACTTC. Protein: CASSELSKNIQYF. The full variable domain, completed using reference TRBV2 and TRBJ2-4, is EPEVTQTPSHQVTQMGQEVILRCVPISNHLYFYWYRQILGQKVEFLVSFYNNEISEKSEIFDDQFSVERPDGSNFTLKIRSTKLEDSAMYFCASSELSKNIQYFGAGTRLSVL.

The V and J genes are TRBV27 and TRBJ1-5; 7 positions match TRBD1. The V gene end was trimmed by 6 bases and the J gene end by 4 bases; junction bases not matched to a gene: 12. CDR3 length: 16 amino acids. Germline values: CDR1 MNHEY, CDR2 SMNVEV (reference sequence). The CDR3 DNA is TGTGCCAGCAGGGGAGGTGGGGGGACAGCTAATCAGCCCCAGCATTTT. It is translated as CASRGGGGTANQPQHF.

About this clone: Other DNA sequences of this sample code for an identical CDR3. J is TRBJ1-1 and V is TRBV12-3 or TRBV12-4; D is unresolved. Trimming shortened V by 6 bases and J by 0 bases, and 8 bases separated the two germline ends. There are 13 residues in the CDR3. This CDR3 is CASSYRLNTEAFF. CDR3 DNA: TGTGCCAGCAGCTACAGATTGAACACTGAAGCTTTCTTT.